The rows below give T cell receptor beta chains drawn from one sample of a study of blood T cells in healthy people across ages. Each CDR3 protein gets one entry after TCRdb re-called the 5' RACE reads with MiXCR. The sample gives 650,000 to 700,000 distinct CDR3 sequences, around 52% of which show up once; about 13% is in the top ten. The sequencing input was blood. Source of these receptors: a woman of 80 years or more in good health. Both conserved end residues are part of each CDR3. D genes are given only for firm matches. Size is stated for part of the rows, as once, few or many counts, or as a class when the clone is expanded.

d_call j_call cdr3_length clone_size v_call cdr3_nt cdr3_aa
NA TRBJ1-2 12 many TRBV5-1 TGCGCCAGCAGCGATGGGCGAGGTGGCTACACCTTC CASSDGRGGYTF
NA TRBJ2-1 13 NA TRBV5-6 TGTGCCAGCAGCTTGGTCCCAGGAGTTGAGCAGTTCTTC CASSLVPGVEQFF
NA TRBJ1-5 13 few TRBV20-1 TGCAGTGCTAGTAGTGGGGGGAGTCAGCCCCAGCATTTT CSASSGGSQPQHF
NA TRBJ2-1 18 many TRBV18 TGTGCCAGCTCACCACCTACTAGGGGTCGAAGCTCCTACAATGAGCAGTTCTTC CASSPPTRGRSSYNEQFF
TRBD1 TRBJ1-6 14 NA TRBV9 TGTGCCAGCAGCGTGGACAGGGGAGGTTCACCCCTCCACTTT CASSVDRGGSPLHF
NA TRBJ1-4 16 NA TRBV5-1 TGCGCCGGCAGCTTGACCCGGACGGGAACTAATGAAAAACTGTTTTTT CAGSLTRTGTNEKLFF
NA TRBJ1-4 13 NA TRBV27 TGTGCCAGCAGTTTCCAGGTTAATGAAAAACTGTTTTTT CASSFQVNEKLFF
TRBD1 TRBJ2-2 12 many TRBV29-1 TGCAGCGTTAACAGGGGTTCCGGGGAGCTGTTTTTT CSVNRGSGELFF
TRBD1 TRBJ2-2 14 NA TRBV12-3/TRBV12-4 TGTGCCACCCAGACAGGGTTATTCACCGGGGAGCTGTTTTTT CATQTGLFTGELFF
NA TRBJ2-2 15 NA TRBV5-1 TGCGCCAGCAGCTTGGAACTCATATCCACCGGGGAGCTGTTTTTT CASSLELISTGELFF
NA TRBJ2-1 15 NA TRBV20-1 TGCAGTGCTAGAGGGGCCGCTGCCCGAGAAGAGACCCAGTTCTTC CSARGAAAREETQFF
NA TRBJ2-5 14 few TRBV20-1 TGCAGTGCTAGTCAGGCAGTTAGCCAACCGACCCAGTACTTC CSASQAVSQPTQYF
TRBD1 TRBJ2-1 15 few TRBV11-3 TGTGCCAGCAGCGACCGGGACAGGGTCTACAATGAGCAGTTCTTC CASSDRDRVYNEQFF